This TCR beta chain was sequenced in a study of shared clonotypes between healthy human individuals. Unsorted PBMCs provided DNA that was sequenced on ten immunoSEQ deep assay plates. The table came from immunoSEQ multiplex PCR; TCRdb's copy has only in-frame clones and leaves some out. This sample yields hundreds of thousands of clones, of which 75% to 85% are seen a single time; 10% to 15% belongs to the top ten. This clone was counted between two and nine times. There are 16 residues in the CDR3. Trimming at V came to 6 bases and at J to 7 bases, leaving 15 bases not matched to a gene. Germline CDR1 reads SNHLY; CDR2 reads FYNNEI. Donors, healthy HIV-negative adults, lacked recent acute infections or vaccinations. For unsorted samples, genomic DNA was extracted from approximately 90 million PBMCs.

This sequence originates from a woman aged 40 to 50 in good health. Some clones in this sample may be carry-over from other donors' samples. Sample: PBMCs. V usage is TRBV2 and J usage is TRBJ1-5, with 7 positions matching TRBD1. As DNA, the CDR3 is TGTGCCAGCAGCTTCTCCGGGACAGACAACGGGCAGCCCCAGCATTTT. Amino acid sequence: CASSFSGTDNGQPQHF.